Below, 25 T cell receptor beta chains from the same sample are listed, as sequenced in a study of T-cell memory formation after mild COVID-19. Via MiXCR, TCRdb re-called the 5' RACE reads, giving one row per CDR3 protein. The sample gives about 160,000 distinct CDR3 sequences, less than 40% of which show up once; around 11% is in the top ten. Sequenced sample: PBMCs or a T cell subset sorted from them (not recorded which). Receptors were obtained from an adult woman who had mild COVID-19 (a few samples of this study predate the infection). Cell type and time point are not known.

The chain joins TRBV5-4 to TRBJ2-5; the match to TRBD1 covers 10 bases. Germline lookup yields CDR1 SGHNT and CDR2 YYREEE (reference sequence). The CDR3 runs 16 residues. With V trimmed by 2 bases and J by 5 bases, 9 bases remained unmatched. CDR3 nucleotides: TGTGCCAGCAGCTTCTGGGACAGGGGAGGTTGGGAGACCCAGTACTTC. It yields the protein CASSFWDRGGWETQYF.

The chain recombines TRBV9 with TRBJ2-7, with D perhaps assigned TRBD1 or TRBD2 (5 bases each). This CDR3 spans 16 amino acids. CDR1 SGDLS and CDR2 YYNGEE come from the germline V gene. V lost 3 bases and J lost 2, with 18 bases in between. The CDR3 region has the DNA TGTGCCAGCAGCGCCGTATCCGGGACCCCCGCCTACGAGCAGTACTTC. It translates to CASSAVSGTPAYEQYF.

This chain uses TRBV5-1 with TRBJ2-7; D may be TRBD2 (5 bases). From germline, CDR1 is SGHRS and CDR2 YFSETQ. Trimming took off 3 bases at V and 2 bases at J, with 9 bases between the two ends. This CDR3 spans 13 amino acids. The CDR3 is CASSSPGTYEQYF. The CDR3 region has the DNA TGCGCCAGCAGCTCGCCGGGGACCTACGAGCAGTACTTC.

The CDR3 is CASSLLGQGGHYGYTF. The CDR3 DNA is TGTGCCAGCAGCTTACTCGGGCAGGGCGGGCACTATGGCTACACCTTC. The chain combines TRBV7-8 with TRBJ1-2; the D gene is possibly TRBD1 (5 bases). Germline V gene sequence: CDR1 SGHVS, CDR2 FQNEAQ. V dropped 2 bases and J dropped 3 bases, with 16 bases sitting between them. The length of the CDR3 is 16 residues. The full variable domain, with the rest looked up from reference TRBV7-8 and TRBJ1-2, is GAGVSQSPRYKVAKRGQDVALRCDPISGHVSLFWYQQALGQGPEFLTYFQNEAQLDKSGLPSDRFFAERPEGSVSTLKIQRTQQEDSAVYLCASSLLGQGGHYGYTFGSGTRLTVV.

The CDR3 sequence: CSVPGLAVSDEQFF. The CDR3 DNA is TGCAGCGTCCCCGGACTAGCGGTTAGCGATGAGCAGTTCTTC. The rearrangement links TRBV29-1 to TRBJ2-1; 10 bases map to TRBD2. Germline V gene data show CDR1 as SQVTM and CDR2 as ANQGSEA. The V gene end was trimmed by 6 bases and the J gene end by 8 bases; junction bases not matched to a gene: 10. This CDR3 spans 14 amino acids.

This clonotype was recorded at least ten times. DNA of the CDR3: TGTGCCAGCAACCAAGTCCAGGTTGGACAGCCCCAGCATTTT. This gives the protein CASNQVQVGQPQHF. This chain uses TRBV2 with TRBJ1-5; D is unresolved. Germline assignment: CDR1 SNHLY and CDR2 FYNNEI. CDR3 length equals 14 residues. With 7 bases removed from V and 7 bases from J, the gap between germline ends came to 17 bases. The full variable domain, completed using reference TRBV2 and TRBJ1-5, is EPEVTQTPSHQVTQMGQEVILRCVPISNHLYFYWYRQILGQKVEFLVSFYNNEISEKSEIFDDQFSVERPDGSNFTLKIRSTKLEDSAMYFCASNQVQVGQPQHFGDGTRLSIL.

This clonotype showed up just once. The chain has TRBV7-9 and TRBJ2-2; tentative D call: TRBD1 (6 bases). From germline, CDR1 is SEHNR and CDR2 FQNEAQ (reference sequence). Trimming cost V 3 bases and J 3 bases, with 20 bases left between them. The CDR3 spans 18 residues. Written as DNA, the CDR3 is TGTGCCAGCAGCTTTATCCCCCAGGGTGCAGGGGACACCGGGGAGCTGTTTTTT. Translated, it gives CASSFIPQGAGDTGELFF.

This clonotype was picked up many times. CDR3 amino acids: CASSQDLLAGARPEQYF. For the CDR3, the DNA is TGTGCCAGCAGCCAAGACCTGCTGGCGGGAGCTAGGCCCGAGCAGTACTTC. This chain connects TRBV14 to TRBJ2-7; 7 nucleotides line up with TRBD2. The junction had 14 bases not matched to a gene; V was cut back by 0 bases and J by 6 bases. The germline CDR1 and CDR2 sequences are SGHDN and FVKESK. CDR3 size: 17 residues.

The J gene is TRBJ2-7, the V gene TRBV4-2, with D possibly being TRBD2 (5 bases). Between the trimmed V and J ends, which lost 0 bases and 4 bases, there was a span of 16 bases. Germline-derived CDR1 and CDR2 are LGHNA and YNFKEQ. The CDR3 extends over 16 amino acids. The CDR3: CASSQDQRASLYEQYF. The CDR3 nucleotides read TGTGCCAGCAGCCAAGATCAGAGGGCATCGCTATACGAGCAGTACTTC.

The chain combines TRBV24-1 with TRBJ2-3; D unresolved. From germline, CDR1 is KGHDR and CDR2 SFDVKD. The CDR3 has 14 amino acids. The V and J ends lost 0 bases and 3 bases respectively, with 6 bases between them. CDR3 loop: CATSDLRWTDTQYF. CDR3 nucleotides: TGTGCCACCAGTGATTTGAGGTGGACAGATACGCAGTATTTT.

This clonotype was observed a few times. The chain recombines TRBV7-6 with TRBJ2-3, with no clear D. This CDR3 comprises 15 residues. Germline V gene sequence: CDR1 SGHVS, CDR2 FNYEAQ. V was trimmed by 8 bases and J by 0 bases, leaving 15 bases between them. CDR3 DNA sequence: TGTGCCAGCCGGAGTGGGCCTCGAAGCACAGATACGCAGTATTTT. Protein: CASRSGPRSTDTQYF.

The chain is built from TRBV3-1 and TRBJ1-1; no clear D gene. V was cut by 2 bases and J by 12 bases, with 10 bases left in between. Germline CDR1 and CDR2: LGHDT and YNNKEL (reference sequence). The CDR3 is 11 amino acids. The CDR3, as DNA: TGTGCCAGCAGCCAACTGGGAATGCCTTTCTTT. Translated, it gives CASSQLGMPFF.

This clonotype occurred a few times. The V gene is TRBV6-5, the J gene TRBJ2-2; 8 bases line up with TRBD2. Trimming at V came to 6 bases and at J to 5 bases, leaving 11 bases not matched to a gene. The CDR3 sequence is 16 residues long. Germline loops: CDR1 MNHEY, CDR2 SVGAGI. CDR3 region: CASRRLAGYLTGELFF. The CDR3 DNA reads TGTGCCAGCAGGCGCTTAGCGGGGTACTTAACCGGGGAGCTGTTTTTT.

This chain joins TRBV29-1 and TRBJ2-2; D possibly matches TRBD1 or TRBD2 (5 bases each). Germline CDR1 is SQVTM and CDR2 is ANQGSEA. The V gene lost 5 bases and the J gene lost 2 bases, with 9 bases spanning the gap. The CDR3 is 13 residues long. This CDR3 is CSVRGANTGELFF. DNA for the CDR3: TGCAGCGTTAGGGGAGCTAACACCGGGGAGCTGTTTTTT.

The V gene is TRBV5-1, the J gene TRBJ2-1, with no clear D. The germline V and J ends were trimmed by 6 bases and 5 bases, with 12 bases remaining between them. The CDR3 covers 13 residues. Germline V CDR1 and CDR2: SGHRS, YFSETQ. Here the CDR3 DNA reads TGCGCCAGCATGTCGCCGGAAGACAATGAGCAGTTCTTC. Its translation: CASMSPEDNEQFF.

The chain is built from TRBV5-1 and TRBJ2-7; the D call may be TRBD1 or TRBD2 (5 bases each). This CDR3 comprises 15 residues. The ends were cut back, 7 bases at V and 7 bases at J, with 24 bases in the middle. Germline CDR1 and CDR2: SGHRS and YFSETQ. The CDR3 loop is CASFKEPGPTSEQYF. DNA of the CDR3: TGCGCCAGCTTTAAAGAACCGGGACCTACTTCTGAGCAGTACTTC. Together with reference TRBV5-1 and TRBJ2-7, the CDR3 gives the full variable domain: KAGVTQTPRYLIKTRGQQVTLSCSPISGHRSVSWYQQTPGQGLQFLFEYFSETQRNKGNFPGRFSGRQFSNSRSEMNVSTLELGDSALYLCASFKEPGPTSEQYFGPGTRLTVT.

The chain employs TRBV12-3 or TRBV12-4 and TRBJ1-1, with TRBD1 matching 8 bases. This CDR3 contains 14 residues. V was clipped by 4 bases and J by 3 bases; unmatched bases: 4. DNA for the CDR3: TGTGCCAGCAGTTCCGGACAGGGTTACACTGAAGCTTTCTTT. Protein product: CASSSGQGYTEAFF.

The chain is built from TRBV5-1 and TRBJ2-7, with D tentatively TRBD2 (7 bases). CDR1 and CDR2 (germline): SGHRS, YFSETQ. The CDR3 contains 18 residues. Trimming took off 0 bases at V and 7 bases at J, with 26 bases between the two ends. The CDR3 DNA follows: TGCGCCAGCAGCTTGGAGGCAGGGACACGCGGGTCGGGAGGAGAGCAGTACTTC. This translates into CASSLEAGTRGSGGEQYF.

J is TRBJ2-1 and V is TRBV24-1; a weak D match, TRBD1 (6 bases). Germline V gene data show CDR1 as KGHDR and CDR2 as SFDVKD. Trimming stripped 1 base from V and 9 bases from J, with 18 bases between. The CDR3 loop spans 16 amino acids. DNA for the CDR3: TGTGCCACCAGTGATTTCCGGGGACACTCCTCGACTGAGCAGTTCTTC. Protein sequence: CATSDFRGHSSTEQFF.

The chain carries TRBV9 and TRBJ1-2; 7 nucleotides agree with TRBD1. V shed 3 bases and J 7 bases; nucleotides not matched to a gene: 9. The CDR3 loop spans 14 amino acids. Looked up from germline, CDR1 is SGDLS and CDR2 is YYNGEE. The CDR3 sequence: CASSAGTDKSGYTF. The DNA of the CDR3 is TGTGCCAGCAGCGCCGGGACAGATAAGAGTGGCTACACCTTC. The variable domain in full, completed from reference TRBV9 and TRBJ1-2, reads DSGVTQTPKHLITATGQRVTLRCSPRSGDLSVYWYQQSLDQGLQFLIQYYNGEERAKGNILERFSAQQFPDLHSELNLSSLELGDSALYFCASSAGTDKSGYTFGSGTRLTVV.

This clonotype was detected a few times. The V call is TRBV24-1, the J call TRBJ2-1; the D gene could be TRBD1 or TRBD2 (5 bases each). V was trimmed by 4 bases and J by 12 bases, leaving 12 bases between them. The V gene's germline CDR1 is KGHDR and CDR2 SFDVKD. There are 12 residues in the CDR3. DNA of the CDR3: TGTGCCACCAGTGACTCGAGGGGTTGGCAGTTCTTC. Its translation is CATSDSRGWQFF.

The J gene is TRBJ1-1, the V gene TRBV6-2 or TRBV6-3, with D tentatively TRBD1 (5 bases). V gave up 10 bases and J gave up 1 base, with 13 bases separating them. The germline V gene encodes CDR1 MNHEY and CDR2 SVGEGT. This CDR3 has 13 residues. CDR3 protein: CATVGGWNTEAFF. CDR3 in DNA: TGTGCCACCGTCGGGGGGTGGAACACTGAAGCTTTCTTT.

The rearrangement uses TRBV6-2 or TRBV6-3 and TRBJ1-5, with D hard to call. This CDR3 comprises 12 residues. CDR1 and CDR2 from the germline V gene are MNHEY and SVGEGT. The V end was cut by 7 bases, the J end by 7 bases, with 11 bases between. As DNA, the CDR3 is TGTGCCAGCACCACTATCCTACAGCCCCAGCATTTT. Protein product: CASTTILQPQHF.

This clonotype appeared a few times. The V gene is TRBV9, the J gene TRBJ2-6, with D possibly being TRBD1 or TRBD2 (5 bases each). The CDR3 is 16 residues long. Trimming took off 4 bases at V and 2 bases at J, with 13 bases between the two ends. Germline CDR1 reads SGDLS; CDR2 reads YYNGEE. CDR3 nucleotides: TGTGCCAGCAGCCCACGCGTGGGGGCTGGGGCCAACGTCCTGACTTTC. This codes for CASSPRVGAGANVLTF. Full variable domain (missing parts from reference TRBV9 and TRBJ2-6): DSGVTQTPKHLITATGQRVTLRCSPRSGDLSVYWYQQSLDQGLQFLIQYYNGEERAKGNILERFSAQQFPDLHSELNLSSLELGDSALYFCASSPRVGAGANVLTFGAGSRLTVL.

This clonotype was counted a few times. The genes are TRBV12-3 or TRBV12-4 and TRBJ1-1; the match to TRBD1 covers 9 bases. The ends lost 3 bases at V and 1 base at J; junction bases unmatched: 3. The CDR3 consists of 15 residues. CDR3 in amino acids: CASSFGTGPNTEAFF. In DNA, the CDR3 is TGTGCCAGCAGTTTCGGGACAGGGCCGAACACTGAAGCTTTCTTT.